This T cell receptor (beta chain) derives from a study of T cell responses to AZD1222 COVID-19 vaccine. General study points: Seropositive AZD1222 recipients at baseline numbered only 6 or 7.

Analysis merged second doses at about 4 or about 12 weeks. The CDR3 is made up of 16 amino acids. V lost 6 bases, J lost 4 bases, and 14 bases stayed unmatched. The germline V gene has CDR1 LNHDA and CDR2 SQIVND (reference sequence). Method: immunoSEQ multiplex PCR; TCRdb's copy keeps in-frame clones and lacks some. This sample has around 170,000 clones, with 92% found just once. This clone was recorded only once. Its antigen is not identified. This specimen was peripheral blood, taken 28 days after the second AZD1222 dose. The TCR comes from an adult who received the AZD1222 COVID-19 vaccine. The chain has TRBV19 and TRBJ1-1, with 7 bases that match TRBD1. In nucleotides, the CDR3 is TGTGCCAGTAGCCAAACCGGGACAGTAACTGGCACTGAAGCTTTCTTT. This gives the protein CASSQTGTVTGTEAFF.